This T cell receptor (beta chain) was obtained from a study of early T cells in non-severe SARS-CoV-2 infection. Study as a whole: Bulk RNA from unsorted whole blood was sequenced; chains were unpaired.

Many counts were recorded for this clonotype. Germline-derived CDR1 and CDR2 are KGHSH and LQKENI. The CDR3 consists of 14 residues. V lost 2 bases and J lost 3, with 11 bases in between. TCRdb redid the calling of the 5' RACE reads with MiXCR, one entry per CDR3 protein. The sample has approximately 99,000 distinct CDR3 sequences; 9% to 14% are singletons. Sequenced material: whole blood. The genes are TRBV18 and TRBJ2-7; perhaps TRBD2 as D (6 bases). The receptor comes from an adult who was a healthcare worker with PCR-confirmed SARS-CoV-2 infection or an uninfected control (not recorded which). The CDR3 protein is CASSPVGRDYEQYF. In DNA form, the CDR3 reads TGTGCCAGCTCACCAGTCGGGCGGGACTACGAGCAGTACTTC.